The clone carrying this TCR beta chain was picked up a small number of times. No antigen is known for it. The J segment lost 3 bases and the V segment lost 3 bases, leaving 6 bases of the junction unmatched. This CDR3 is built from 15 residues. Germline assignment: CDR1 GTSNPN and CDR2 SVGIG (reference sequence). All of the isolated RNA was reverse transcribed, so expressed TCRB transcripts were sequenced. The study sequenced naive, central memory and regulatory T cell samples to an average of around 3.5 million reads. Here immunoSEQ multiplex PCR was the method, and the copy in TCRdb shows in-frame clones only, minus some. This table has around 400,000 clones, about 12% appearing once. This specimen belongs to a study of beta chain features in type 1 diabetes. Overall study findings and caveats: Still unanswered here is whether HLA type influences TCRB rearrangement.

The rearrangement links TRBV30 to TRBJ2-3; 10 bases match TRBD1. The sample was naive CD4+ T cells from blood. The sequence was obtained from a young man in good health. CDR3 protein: CAWSPGQGMTDTQYF. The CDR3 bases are TGTGCCTGGAGCCCGGGACAGGGGATGACAGATACGCAGTATTTT. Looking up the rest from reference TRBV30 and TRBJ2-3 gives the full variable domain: SQTIHQWPATLVQPVGSPLSLECTVEGTSNPNLYWYRQAAGRGLQLLFYSVGIGQISSEVPQNLSASRPQDRQFILSSKKLLLSDSGFYLCAWSPGQGMTDTQYFGPGTRLTVL.